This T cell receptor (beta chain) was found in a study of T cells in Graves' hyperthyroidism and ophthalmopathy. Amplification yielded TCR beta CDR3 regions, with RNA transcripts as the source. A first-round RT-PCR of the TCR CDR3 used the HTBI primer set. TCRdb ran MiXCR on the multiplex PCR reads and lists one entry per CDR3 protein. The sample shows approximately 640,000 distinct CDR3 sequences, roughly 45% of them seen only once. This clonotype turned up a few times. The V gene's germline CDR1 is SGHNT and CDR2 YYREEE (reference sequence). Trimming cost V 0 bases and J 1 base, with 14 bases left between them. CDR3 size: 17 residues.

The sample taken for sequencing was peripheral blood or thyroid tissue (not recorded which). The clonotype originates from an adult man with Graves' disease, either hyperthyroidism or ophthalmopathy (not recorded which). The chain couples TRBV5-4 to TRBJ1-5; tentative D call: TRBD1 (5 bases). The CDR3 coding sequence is TGTGCCAGCAGCTTGGGGGGGATAGCGGGAAGCAATCAGCCCCAGCATTTT. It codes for CASSLGGIAGSNQPQHF.